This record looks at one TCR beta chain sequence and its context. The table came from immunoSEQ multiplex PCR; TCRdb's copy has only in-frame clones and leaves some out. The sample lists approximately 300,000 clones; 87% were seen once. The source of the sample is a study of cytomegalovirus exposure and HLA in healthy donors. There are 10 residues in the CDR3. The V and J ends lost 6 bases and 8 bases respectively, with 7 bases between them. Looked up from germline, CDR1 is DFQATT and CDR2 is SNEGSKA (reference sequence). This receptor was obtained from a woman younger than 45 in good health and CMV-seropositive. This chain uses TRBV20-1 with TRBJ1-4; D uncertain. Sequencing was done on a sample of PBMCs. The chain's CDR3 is CSAGVEKLFF. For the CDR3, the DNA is TGCAGTGCCGGGGTAGAAAAACTGTTTTTT.